This record looks at one T cell receptor beta chain sequence and its context. Its antigen is unidentified. This entry comes from a study of PD-1 blockade in classical Hodgkin lymphoma. Study observations and caveats: The study found that TCR diversity rose significantly by C4D1 in CD4+ but not CD8+ cells. Individuals initiating nivolumab under 1 year after ASCT were excluded. At baseline, newly diagnosed patients reportedly showed less TCR diversity than healthy donors.

The time point here: cycle 4 day 1 (C4D1), after about 6 weeks of nivolumab. Patients all relapsed after autologous stem cell transplantation, and there was variation in brentuximab vedotin exposure. The CDR3 consists of 16 residues. The germline gives CDR1 ENHRY, CDR2 SYGVKD. V lost 2 bases, J lost 0 bases, and 5 bases stayed unmatched. Clones were sequenced by immunoSEQ multiplex PCR, and TCRdb holds only the in-frame ones, with some missing. The sample contains approximately 22,000 clones, less than 75% of which appear only once. This chain uses TRBV10-3 with TRBJ2-5; 8 bases agree with TRBD1. The sequence was collected from a human donor with classical Hodgkin lymphoma. Specimen: peripheral blood mononuclear cells (PBMCs), collected before the fourth cycle of nivolumab. CDR3 sequence: CAISEGQGTYQETQYF. CDR3 sequence (DNA): TGTGCCATCAGTGAGGGACAGGGAACTTACCAAGAGACCCAGTACTTC.